What follows describes a single TCR beta chain. Clones were read by immunoSEQ multiplex PCR, and TCRdb kept only the in-frame ones, dropping some. This repertoire shows over 110,000 clones, approximately 90% found once; its top ten account for around 5%. The data were taken from a study of Ad26.COV2.S vaccination and SARS-CoV-2 variants. V was clipped by 0 bases and J by 0 bases, with 11 bases between them. Germline loops: CDR1 LNHDA, CDR2 SQIVND (reference sequence). The CDR3 extends over 16 amino acids. The chain carries TRBV19 and TRBJ1-2, with TRBD1 as a possible D gene (6 bases). This specimen consisted of peripheral blood, obtained after recovery from COVID-19. The clonotype was recovered from a human donor who had recovered from COVID-19. This CDR3 is CASSIDWGRPNYGYTF. Written as DNA, the CDR3 is TGTGCCAGTAGTATAGACTGGGGGCGACCTAACTATGGCTACACCTTC.